These 26 T cell receptor beta chains originate from one sample sequenced in a study of cytotoxic CD8 clonotypes in ibrutinib-treated CLL. Measured with immunoSEQ multiplex PCR; TCRdb has only the in-frame clones, and not every one. Of about 130,000 clones listed, 79% are singletons. The input for sequencing was PBMCs, taken after 12 months of ibrutinib treatment. The receptor source for this set is a human donor with chronic lymphocytic leukemia.

The CDR3 DNA reads TGTGCCAGCCGTACTTGGGGGGGCGCAGGGGGGAACTATGGCTACACCTTC. Its protein product is CASRTWGGAGGNYGYTF. This chain connects TRBV11-2 to TRBJ1-2, with TRBD1 identical over 7 bases. In germline, CDR1 is SGHAT, CDR2 FQNNGV. The length of the CDR3 is 17 residues. The trim removed 8 bases at V and 2 bases at J, leaving 17 bases unmatched.

This sequence joins TRBV12-5 and TRBJ2-3, with 10 bases that match TRBD1. J was trimmed by 5 bases and V by 2 bases; bases with no gene match: 13. The CDR3 runs to 18 residues. Germline V gene lookup returns CDR1 LGHNT and CDR2 FRNRAP. The CDR3 loop reads CASGLNQKTGTGVDTQYF. The CDR3 DNA is TGTGCTAGTGGTTTGAACCAAAAAACCGGGACAGGGGTAGATACGCAGTATTTT.

V usage is TRBV5-6 and J usage is TRBJ2-1; tentatively, D is TRBD2 (5 bases). Trimming shortened V by 2 bases and J by 7 bases, and 13 bases separated the two germline ends. The CDR3 extends over 14 amino acids. Per the germline V gene, CDR1 is SGHDT and CDR2 is YYEEEE. The CDR3, as DNA: TGTGCCAGCAGCTTAGTTTCCGGGATTAATGAGCAGTTCTTC. Its translation is CASSLVSGINEQFF.

The J gene is TRBJ2-1, the V gene TRBV4-1; 11 bases fit TRBD2. V gave up 6 bases and J gave up 0 bases; unmatched junction bases: 10. Germline V CDR1 and CDR2: MGHRA, YSYEKL. The CDR3 is made up of 18 amino acids. The CDR3 protein is CASRRPGSGRDSYNEQFF. Here the CDR3 DNA reads TGCGCCAGCAGGCGCCCGGGTAGCGGGAGGGACTCCTACAATGAGCAGTTCTTC.

This chain connects TRBV7-8 to TRBJ2-3; a weak D match, TRBD2 (6 bases). This CDR3 has 14 amino acids. Germline V CDR1 and CDR2: SGHVS, FQNEAQ. The ends were cut back, 6 bases at V and 2 bases at J, with 12 bases in the middle. The CDR3 spells CASSYSGFTDTQYF. As DNA, the CDR3 is TGTGCCAGCAGTTACAGCGGGTTCACAGATACGCAGTATTTT.

The V and J genes are TRBV27 and TRBJ2-7; TRBD2 matches at 8 bases. After removal of 5 bases from V and 3 bases from J, the junction contained 6 bases not matched to a gene. CDR3 length: 14 amino acids. In germline, CDR1 is MNHEY, CDR2 SMNVEV (reference sequence). CDR3 in amino acids: CASSRSGKVYEQYF. CDR3 DNA sequence: TGTGCCAGCAGTCGTAGCGGGAAAGTCTACGAGCAGTACTTC.

The chain links TRBV7-9 to TRBJ1-2, with D possibly being TRBD1 (6 bases). V was trimmed by 5 bases and J by 6 bases, leaving 19 bases between them. From germline, CDR1 is SEHNR and CDR2 FQNEAQ (reference sequence). The CDR3 totals 15 residues. The CDR3 region is CASSLRRGRVDGYTF. The CDR3 DNA reads as TGTGCCAGCAGCCTGAGAAGGGGGAGGGTCGATGGCTACACCTTC. Drawing the rest from reference TRBV7-9 and TRBJ1-2, the complete variable domain is DTGVSQNPRHKITKRGQNVTFRCDPISEHNRLYWYRQTLGQGPEFLTYFQNEAQLEKSRLLSDRFSAERPKGSFSTLEIQRTEQGDSAMYLCASSLRRGRVDGYTFGSGTRLTVV.

This rearrangement joins TRBV18 to TRBJ2-3; 7 bases fit TRBD1. CDR3 length: 15 amino acids. Germline lookup yields CDR1 KGHSH and CDR2 LQKENI. The ends lost 3 bases at V and 2 bases at J; junction bases unmatched: 5. CDR3 coding DNA: TGTGCCAGCTCACCTGACAGGGTGGCCACAGATACGCAGTATTTT. Encoded protein: CASSPDRVATDTQYF.

The chain couples TRBV7-3 to TRBJ2-3; TRBD2 matches 9 bases. CDR1 is SGHTA and CDR2 is FQGTGA in the germline V gene. After removal of 5 bases from V and 0 bases from J, the junction contained 6 bases not matched to a gene. CDR3 length equals 16 residues. As DNA, the CDR3 is TGTGCCAGCAGCGTAGGCGCGGGGGGGAGCACAGATACGCAGTATTTT. As protein: CASSVGAGGSTDTQYF.

This clone was counted a single time. The chain carries TRBV7-2 and TRBJ1-3; 9 positions match TRBD1. Germline CDR1 is SGHTA and CDR2 is FQGNSA. J lost 0 bases, V lost 2 bases, and 2 bases had no gene match. CDR3 size: 16 residues. In DNA form, the CDR3 reads TGTGCCAGCAGCTTACCGACAGGGGGCTCTGGAAACACCATATATTTT. This gives the protein CASSLPTGGSGNTIYF.

Only one count was recorded for this clone. This chain uses TRBV5-1 with TRBJ2-5; 9 nucleotides agree with TRBD1. The CDR3 has 18 residues. J was trimmed by 3 bases and V by 0 bases; bases with no gene match: 12. Germline V gene sequence: CDR1 SGHRS, CDR2 YFSETQ. The chain's CDR3 is CASSLAPLGQGTEETQYF. DNA of the CDR3: TGCGCCAGCAGCTTGGCGCCTTTGGGACAGGGAACCGAAGAGACCCAGTACTTC.

The J gene is TRBJ2-1, the V gene TRBV5-1; D is perhaps TRBD2 (5 bases). Germline V lookup: CDR1 SGHRS, CDR2 YFSETQ. V was pared by 0 bases and J by 2 bases, with 9 bases between. The CDR3 loop spans 15 amino acids. The CDR3 protein is CASSLGGPAYNEQFF. The CDR3 DNA reads TGCGCCAGCAGCTTGGGAGGGCCCGCCTACAATGAGCAGTTCTTC.

V gene TRBV15 combines with J gene TRBJ1-1; D may be TRBD1 (5 bases). The CDR3 runs 17 residues. The germline V gene has CDR1 LNHNV and CDR2 YYDKDF (reference sequence). The V gene lost 0 bases and the J gene lost 3 bases, with 17 bases spanning the gap. The CDR3 spells CATSRDFFGAKYTEAFF. The CDR3 DNA sequence: TGTGCCACCAGCAGAGATTTTTTTGGGGCGAAGTACACTGAAGCTTTCTTT. Full variable domain (outside the CDR3, taken from reference TRBV15 and TRBJ1-1): DAMVIQNPRYQVTQFGKPVTLSCSQTLNHNVMYWYQQKSSQAPKLLFHYYDKDFNNEADTPDNFQSRRPNTSFCFLDIRSPGLGDTAMYLCATSRDFFGAKYTEAFFGQGTRLTVV.

This clone came up a few times. The rearrangement links TRBV19 to TRBJ2-1; either TRBD1 or TRBD2 may supply D (6 bases each). Per germline, CDR1 LNHDA and CDR2 SQIVND (reference sequence). The CDR3 totals 14 residues. The V gene lost 6 bases and the J gene lost 6 bases, with 15 bases spanning the gap. The CDR3 DNA follows: TGTGCCAGTAGCCCCTTAGGGGGGCCCAATGAGCAGTTCTTC. This codes for CASSPLGGPNEQFF.

This clone was observed a few times. CDR3 coding DNA: TGTGCCAGCAGAGGGACAGGGGGATCGGTTGACTATGGCTACACCTTC. It translates to CASRGTGGSVDYGYTF. The chain links TRBV27 to TRBJ1-2; 11 nucleotides align to TRBD1. The germline gives CDR1 MNHEY, CDR2 SMNVEV (reference sequence). The ends lost 6 bases at V and 3 bases at J; junction bases unmatched: 9. The CDR3 loop spans 16 amino acids.

The chain recombines TRBV12-5 with TRBJ1-1; D remains ambiguous. Germline assignment: CDR1 LGHNT and CDR2 FRNRAP. This CDR3 has 12 amino acids. The V and J ends lost 5 bases and 7 bases respectively, with 11 bases between them. Written as DNA, the CDR3 is TGTGCTAGTGGTAACCCAGAGAGTGAAGCTTTCTTT. Protein product: CASGNPESEAFF.

This rearrangement joins TRBV12-5 to TRBJ2-3, with D unclear. Trimming shortened V by 0 bases and J by 4 bases, and 2 bases separated the two germline ends. The germline CDR1 and CDR2 sequences are LGHNT and FRNRAP. CDR3 length equals 12 residues. Written as DNA, the CDR3 is TGTGCTAGTGGTTTGGTGTCAGATACGCAGTATTTT. It yields the protein CASGLVSDTQYF. Complete variable domain (other parts from reference TRBV12-5 and TRBJ2-3): DARVTQTPRHKVTEMGQEVTMRCQPILGHNTVFWYRQTMMQGLELLAYFRNRAPLDDSGMPKDRFSAEMPDATLATLKIQPSEPRDSAVYFCASGLVSDTQYFGPGTRLTVL.

This chain links TRBV4-1 with TRBJ2-1; either TRBD1 or TRBD2 may supply D (5 bases each). This CDR3 region has 16 residues. V was shortened by 0 bases and J by 4 bases, with 13 bases between the two germline ends. Per germline, CDR1 MGHRA and CDR2 YSYEKL. CDR3 protein: CASSQEARERYNEQFF. CDR3 DNA sequence: TGCGCCAGCAGCCAAGAGGCCAGGGAGCGATACAATGAGCAGTTCTTC.

V and J are TRBV30 and TRBJ2-7; D is undetermined. CDR1 is GTSNPN and CDR2 is SVGIG in the germline V gene (reference sequence). The V end lost 1 base, the J end lost 4 bases, and 5 bases lay between the germline ends. The CDR3 sequence is 11 residues long. Here the CDR3 DNA reads TGTGCCTGGAGTGACGGATACGAGCAGTACTTC. It specifies CAWSDGYEQYF.

J is TRBJ2-1 and V is TRBV18, with D possibly TRBD1 on 6 matching bases. V was clipped by 3 bases and J by 7 bases, with 16 bases between them. Germline lookup yields CDR1 KGHSH and CDR2 LQKENI. The CDR3 length is 15 residues. Here the CDR3 reads CASSPRQGLVNEQFF. The DNA of the CDR3 is TGTGCCAGCTCACCCCGTCAGGGGTTGGTTAATGAGCAGTTCTTC.

This chain connects TRBV4-1 to TRBJ1-5; 7 positions agree with TRBD1. Germline loops: CDR1 MGHRA, CDR2 YSYEKL. The V segment lost 1 base and the J segment 4 bases; nucleotides outside the gene matches: 4. The length of the CDR3 is 15 residues. CDR3 in DNA: TGCGCCAGCAGCCAAGTGGGACAGCCAAATCAGCCCCAGCATTTT. Its translation is CASSQVGQPNQPQHF.

The V call is TRBV27, the J call TRBJ1-4; D may be TRBD1 (6 bases). V gave up 7 bases and J gave up 8 bases, with 11 bases separating them. Germline assignment: CDR1 MNHEY and CDR2 SMNVEV (reference sequence). This CDR3 spans 12 amino acids. CDR3 amino acids: CASKTGQEKLFF. The CDR3 nucleotides are TGTGCCAGCAAGACAGGTCAAGAAAAACTGTTTTTT.

This sequence joins TRBV27 and TRBJ1-4, with 7 positions matching TRBD1. This CDR3 is built from 15 residues. Per germline, CDR1 MNHEY and CDR2 SMNVEV (reference sequence). V lost 5 bases, J lost 8 bases, and 11 bases stayed unmatched. This chain's CDR3 is CASSEHRGSDEKLFF. In DNA, the CDR3 is TGTGCCAGCAGTGAACACAGGGGAAGCGACGAAAAACTGTTTTTT.

This sequence joins TRBV7-8 and TRBJ2-7; D might be TRBD1 or TRBD2, each matching 5 bases. The CDR3 has 14 residues. The germline V gene encodes CDR1 SGHVS and CDR2 FQNEAQ. Trimming shortened V by 2 bases and J by 2 bases, and 10 bases separated the two germline ends. CDR3 nucleotide sequence: TGTGCCAGCAGCTTATCCGGGGCACCCTACGAGCAGTACTTC. Its translation is CASSLSGAPYEQYF. The variable domain in full, with the rest retrieved from reference TRBV7-8 and TRBJ2-7, is GAGVSQSPRYKVAKRGQDVALRCDPISGHVSLFWYQQALGQGPEFLTYFQNEAQLDKSGLPSDRFFAERPEGSVSTLKIQRTQQEDSAVYLCASSLSGAPYEQYFGPGTRLTVT.

The chain couples TRBV29-1 to TRBJ2-7, with D possibly matching TRBD1 (6 bases). CDR1 and CDR2 (germline): SQVTM, ANQGSEA. The CDR3 loop spans 13 amino acids. V was shortened by 2 bases and J by 3 bases, with 11 bases between the two germline ends. CDR3 region: CSVETDRYYEQYF. The CDR3 DNA reads as TGCAGCGTTGAAACTGACAGGTACTACGAGCAGTACTTC.

The chain carries TRBV6-5 and TRBJ2-5, with 7 bases aligning to TRBD1. Unmatched junction bases numbered 7, after V lost 2 bases and J lost 4 bases. The CDR3 spans 15 residues. Germline loops: CDR1 MNHEY, CDR2 SVGAGI. CDR3 residues: CASSYRGTVRETQYF. The CDR3 DNA reads TGTGCCAGCAGTTACCGAGGGACAGTTCGAGAGACCCAGTACTTC.